This entry lists 9 T cell receptor beta chains sequenced from one sample in a study of shared clonotypes between healthy human individuals (dated by TCRdb to the early 2020s). CD8 naive samples were CD45RO-negative cells positively selected for CCR7, giving a CD45RA+CCR7+ population that excluded TemRA cells. Libraries were built with the immunoSEQ multiplex PCR assay. As stored in TCRdb, this immuneACCESS dataset retains in-frame rearrangements with V and J assigned. A fraction of the clones does not appear; measured against another copy, unresolved V genes explain less than half of the discrepancy, and the remainder lacks a known reason. This sample holds more than 2 million clones; roughly 95% were observed only once. The ten largest clonotypes hold roughly 1.1% of the sample. The sequenced material came from naive CD8+ T cells sorted from blood. The sample's cell subset or site, from its label and the paper: CD45RA+CCR7+. The receptors were gathered from a man aged 18 to 30 in good health.

The rearrangement links TRBV29-1 to TRBJ2-7; D gene unclear. Germline V CDR1 and CDR2: SQVTM, ANQGSEA. The CDR3 has 11 residues. The germline V and J ends were trimmed by 1 base and 3 bases, with 4 bases remaining between them. CDR3 DNA sequence: TGCAGCGTTGAAGGCAACTACGAGCAGTACTTC. Translating gives CSVEGNYEQYF.

The chain joins TRBV7-9 to TRBJ2-5; D is uncertain. This CDR3 has 12 residues. Germline loops: CDR1 SEHNR, CDR2 FQNEAQ (reference sequence). With 5 bases removed from V and 5 bases from J, the gap between germline ends came to 9 bases. CDR3 residues: CASSPRWETQYF. CDR3 in DNA: TGTGCCAGCAGCCCCCGGTGGGAGACCCAGTACTTC.

This clone was observed a single time. The chain recombines TRBV4-1 with TRBJ1-1, with D hard to call. The V end lost 1 base, the J end lost 3 bases, and 6 bases lay between the germline ends. This CDR3 has 13 amino acids. Germline CDR1 MGHRA, CDR2 YSYEKL. The DNA of the CDR3 is TGCGCCAGCAGCCAAGTACAGCACACTGAAGCTTTCTTT. Protein sequence: CASSQVQHTEAFF.

The V and J genes are TRBV6-5 and TRBJ2-3; 8 bases agree with TRBD1. Looked up from germline, CDR1 is MNHEY and CDR2 is SVGAGI. J lost 2 bases, V lost 5 bases, and 6 bases had no gene match. The CDR3 has 15 residues. CDR3 DNA sequence: TGTGCCAGCAGTAGTCAGGGGGCCCACACAGATACGCAGTATTTT. Its protein is CASSSQGAHTDTQYF.

This chain joins TRBV11-2 and TRBJ2-1; D could derive from TRBD1 or TRBD2 (5 bases each). There are 16 residues in the CDR3. Germline CDR1 and CDR2: SGHAT and FQNNGV. V was pared by 3 bases and J by 0 bases, with 12 bases between. The DNA of the CDR3 is TGTGCCAGCAGCTTTTGGGGGACGGCCTCCTACAATGAGCAGTTCTTC. It encodes CASSFWGTASYNEQFF.

In the case of this clone: This sample includes further DNA sequences coding for the same CDR3. The V call is TRBV6-5, the J call TRBJ2-7; 12 bases fit TRBD2. This CDR3 is built from 15 residues. Germline trimming cut 6 bases from V and 1 base from J; bases unmatched to any gene: 4. CDR1 and CDR2 from the germline V gene are MNHEY and SVGAGI. The CDR3: CASSPGTSGSYEQYF. CDR3 bases: TGTGCCAGCAGCCCTGGGACTAGCGGGTCCTACGAGCAGTACTTC.

Turning to this clone: This specimen includes other DNA sequences encoding the same CDR3. The gene calls are TRBV6-5 and TRBJ1-1; D is undetermined. Germline values: CDR1 MNHEY, CDR2 SVGAGI. The CDR3 runs 13 residues. The V end lost 2 bases, the J end lost 1 base, and 5 bases lay between the germline ends. The CDR3 DNA sequence: TGTGCCAGCAGTTACGCCTCGAACACTGAAGCTTTCTTT. Translating gives CASSYASNTEAFF.

This clone was recorded once. The chain employs TRBV13 and TRBJ1-4; TRBD1 agrees at 9 bases. The CDR3 is made up of 16 amino acids. V trimming: 0 bases; J trimming: 8 bases; junction bases outside the gene matches: 7. The V gene's germline CDR1 is PRHDT and CDR2 FYEKMQ (reference sequence). The CDR3 protein is CASSLGSGQGREKLFF. The CDR3 nucleotides read TGTGCCAGCAGCTTAGGCTCGGGACAGGGTCGGGAAAAACTGTTTTTT. Based on the CDR3 plus reference TRBV13 and TRBJ1-4, the full variable domain is AAGVIQSPRHLIKEKRETATLKCYPIPRHDTVYWYQQGPGQDPQFLISFYEKMQSDKGSIPDRFSAQQFSDYHSELNMSSLELGDSALYFCASSLGSGQGREKLFFGSGTQLSVL.

The rearrangement uses TRBV10-2 and TRBJ2-2; TRBD1 matches 10 bases. The CDR3 runs 14 residues. J gave up 6 bases and V 9 bases, and 7 bases lay outside the gene matches. Germline V gene data show CDR1 as WSHSY and CDR2 as SAAADI. The chain's CDR3 is CASTGTGVAGELFF. As DNA, the CDR3 is TGCGCCAGTACCGGGACAGGGGTCGCCGGGGAGCTGTTTTTT.